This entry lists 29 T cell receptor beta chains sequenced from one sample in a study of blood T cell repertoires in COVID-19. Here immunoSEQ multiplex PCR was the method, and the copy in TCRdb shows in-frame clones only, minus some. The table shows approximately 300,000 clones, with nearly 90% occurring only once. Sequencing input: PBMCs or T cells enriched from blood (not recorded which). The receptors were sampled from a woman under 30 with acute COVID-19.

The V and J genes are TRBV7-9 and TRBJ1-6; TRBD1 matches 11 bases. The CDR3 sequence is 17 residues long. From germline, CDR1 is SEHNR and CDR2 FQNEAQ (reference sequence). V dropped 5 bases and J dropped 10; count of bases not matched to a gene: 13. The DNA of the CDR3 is TGTGCCAGCAGCCCACACGCGGACAGGGGGCTAGGATCACCCCTCCACTTT. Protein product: CASSPHADRGLGSPLHF.

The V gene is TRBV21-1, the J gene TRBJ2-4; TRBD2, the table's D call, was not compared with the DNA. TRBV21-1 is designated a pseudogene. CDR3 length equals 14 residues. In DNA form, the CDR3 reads TGTGCCAGCAGCAAATTAAAGTCTGGAGACATTCAGTACTTC. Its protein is CASSKLKSGDIQYF.

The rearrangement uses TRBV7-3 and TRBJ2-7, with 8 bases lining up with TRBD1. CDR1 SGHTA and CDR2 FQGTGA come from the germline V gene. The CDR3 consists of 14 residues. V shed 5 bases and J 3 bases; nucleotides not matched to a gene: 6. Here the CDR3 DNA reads TGTGCCAGCAGCGCCGGGACAGGCTACTACGAGCAGTACTTC. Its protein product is CASSAGTGYYEQYF. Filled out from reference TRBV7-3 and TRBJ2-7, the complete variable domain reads GAGVSQTPSNKVTEKGKYVELRCDPISGHTALYWYRQSLGQGPEFLIYFQGTGAADDSGLPNDRFFAVRPEGSVSTLKIQRTERGDSAVYLCASSAGTGYYEQYFGPGTRLTVT.

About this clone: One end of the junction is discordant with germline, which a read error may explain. CDR3 sequence reads: CSVGAGNQPQHF. The CDR3, as DNA: TGCAGTGTTGGGGCAGGGAATCAGCCCCAGCATTTT. The rearrangement links TRBV29-1 to TRBJ1-5; D is perhaps TRBD1 (5 bases). There are 12 residues in the CDR3. Germline values: CDR1 SQVTM, CDR2 ANQGSEA.

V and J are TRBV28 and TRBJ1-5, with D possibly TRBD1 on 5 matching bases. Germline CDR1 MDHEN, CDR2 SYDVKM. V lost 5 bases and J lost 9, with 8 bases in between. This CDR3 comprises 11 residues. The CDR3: CASSGARPQHF. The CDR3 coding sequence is TGTGCCAGCAGTGGGGCTCGGCCCCAGCATTTT.

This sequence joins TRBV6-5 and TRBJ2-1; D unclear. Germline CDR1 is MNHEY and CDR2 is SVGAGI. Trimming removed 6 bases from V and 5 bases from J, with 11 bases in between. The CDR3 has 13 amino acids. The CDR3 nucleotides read TGTGCCAGCAGCCGTACGGAGAACAATGAGCAGTTCTTC. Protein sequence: CASSRTENNEQFF.

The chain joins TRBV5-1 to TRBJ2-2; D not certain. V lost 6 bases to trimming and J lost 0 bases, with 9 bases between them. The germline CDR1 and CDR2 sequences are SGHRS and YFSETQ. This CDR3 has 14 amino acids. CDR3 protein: CASKNSPNTGELFF. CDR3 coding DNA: TGCGCCAGCAAAAACAGCCCGAACACCGGGGAGCTGTTTTTT.

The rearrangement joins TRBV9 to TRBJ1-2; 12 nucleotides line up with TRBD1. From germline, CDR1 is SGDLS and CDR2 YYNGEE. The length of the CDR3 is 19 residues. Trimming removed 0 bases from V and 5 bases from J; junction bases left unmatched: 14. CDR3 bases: TGTGCCAGCAGCGTAGCGAGCTCTCCGGGACAGGGGGCTGATTATGGCTACACCTTC. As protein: CASSVASSPGQGADYGYTF.

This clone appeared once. DNA of the CDR3: TGCAGCGTTGAATGGGGGGGACCGATGAACACTGAAGCTTTCTTT. Translation: CSVEWGGPMNTEAFF. The chain uses TRBV29-1 and TRBJ1-1, with D perhaps TRBD1 (5 bases). Trimming left V 2 bases short and J 0 bases short, with 13 bases between. Looked up from germline, CDR1 is SQVTM and CDR2 is ANQGSEA. The CDR3 is 15 amino acids.

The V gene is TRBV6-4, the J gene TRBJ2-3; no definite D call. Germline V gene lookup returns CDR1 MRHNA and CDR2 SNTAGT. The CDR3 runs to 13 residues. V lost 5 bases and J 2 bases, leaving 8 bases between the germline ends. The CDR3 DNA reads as TGTGCCAGCAGTCATATGGCCACAGATACGCAGTATTTT. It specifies CASSHMATDTQYF.

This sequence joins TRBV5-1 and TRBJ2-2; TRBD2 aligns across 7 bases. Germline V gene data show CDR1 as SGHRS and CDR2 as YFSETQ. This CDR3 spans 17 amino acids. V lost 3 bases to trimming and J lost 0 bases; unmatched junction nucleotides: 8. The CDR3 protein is CASSWGGAAANTGELFF. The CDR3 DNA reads TGCGCCAGCAGCTGGGGGGGTGCGGCGGCGAACACCGGGGAGCTGTTTTTT.

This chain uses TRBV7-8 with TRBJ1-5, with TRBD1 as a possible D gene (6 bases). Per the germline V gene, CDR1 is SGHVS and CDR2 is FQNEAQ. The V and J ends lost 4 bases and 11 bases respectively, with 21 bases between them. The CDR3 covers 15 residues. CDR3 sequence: CASSSSGTWVRAQHF. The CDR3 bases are TGTGCCAGCAGCTCGTCCGGGACATGGGTAAGGGCCCAGCATTTT.

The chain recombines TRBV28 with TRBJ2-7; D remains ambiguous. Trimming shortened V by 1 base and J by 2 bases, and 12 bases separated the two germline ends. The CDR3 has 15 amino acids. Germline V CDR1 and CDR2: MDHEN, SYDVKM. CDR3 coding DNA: TGTGCCAGCAGTTTATTTGCCGGGTCGACCTACGAGCAGTACTTC. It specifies CASSLFAGSTYEQYF.

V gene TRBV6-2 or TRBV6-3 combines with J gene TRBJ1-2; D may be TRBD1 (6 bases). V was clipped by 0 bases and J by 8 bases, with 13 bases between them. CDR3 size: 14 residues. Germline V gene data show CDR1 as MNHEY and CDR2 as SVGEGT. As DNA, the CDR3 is TGTGCCAGCAGTTACTCGTCAGGGGCCGACGGCTACACCTTC. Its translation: CASSYSSGADGYTF.

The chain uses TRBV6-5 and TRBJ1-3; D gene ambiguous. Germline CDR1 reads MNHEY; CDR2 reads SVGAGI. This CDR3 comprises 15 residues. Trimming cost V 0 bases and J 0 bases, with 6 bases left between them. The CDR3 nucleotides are TGTGCCAGCAGTTACTCCTTGAGCTCTGGAAACACCATATATTTT. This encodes CASSYSLSSGNTIYF.

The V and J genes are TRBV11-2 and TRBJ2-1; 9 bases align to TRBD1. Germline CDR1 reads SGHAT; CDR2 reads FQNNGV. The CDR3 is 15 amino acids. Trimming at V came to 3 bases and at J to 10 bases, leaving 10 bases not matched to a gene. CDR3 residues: CASSLPPGQGREQFF. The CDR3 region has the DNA TGTGCCAGCAGCTTGCCCCCGGGACAGGGCAGGGAGCAGTTCTTC.

CDR3 in DNA: TGTGCCATCAGTGAGGGTTCTAGCGGTGGTAATACGCAGTATTTT. Translation gives CAISEGSSGGNTQYF. The chain uses TRBV10-3 and TRBJ2-3; 7 nucleotides align to TRBD2. With 2 bases clipped from V and 7 bases from J, the junction kept 9 bases outside the gene matches. Germline values: CDR1 ENHRY, CDR2 SYGVKD. The CDR3 runs 15 residues.

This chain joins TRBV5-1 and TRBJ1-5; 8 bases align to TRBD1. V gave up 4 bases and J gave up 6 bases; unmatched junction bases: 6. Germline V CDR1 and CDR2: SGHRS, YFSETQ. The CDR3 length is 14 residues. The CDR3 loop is CASSDGQGGQPQHF. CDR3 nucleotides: TGCGCCAGCAGCGATGGACAGGGTGGTCAGCCCCAGCATTTT.

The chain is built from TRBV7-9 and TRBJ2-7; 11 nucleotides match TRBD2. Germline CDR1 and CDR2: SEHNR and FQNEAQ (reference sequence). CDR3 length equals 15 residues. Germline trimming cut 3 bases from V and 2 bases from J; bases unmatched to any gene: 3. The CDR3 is CASSLMTSGTYEQYF. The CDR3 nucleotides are TGTGCCAGCAGCTTGATGACTAGCGGGACCTACGAGCAGTACTTC.

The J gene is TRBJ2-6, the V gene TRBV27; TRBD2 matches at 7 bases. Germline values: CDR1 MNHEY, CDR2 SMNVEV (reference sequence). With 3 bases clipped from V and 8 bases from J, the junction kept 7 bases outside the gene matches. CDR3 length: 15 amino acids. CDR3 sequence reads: CASSLGRGSPNVLTF. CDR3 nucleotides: TGTGCCAGCAGTTTGGGGAGGGGCTCACCCAACGTCCTGACTTTC. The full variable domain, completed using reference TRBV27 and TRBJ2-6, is EAQVTQNPRYLITVTGKKLTVTCSQNMNHEYMSWYRQDPGLGLRQIYYSMNVEVTDKGDVPEGYKVSRKEKRNFPLILESPSPNQTSLYFCASSLGRGSPNVLTFGAGSRLTVL.

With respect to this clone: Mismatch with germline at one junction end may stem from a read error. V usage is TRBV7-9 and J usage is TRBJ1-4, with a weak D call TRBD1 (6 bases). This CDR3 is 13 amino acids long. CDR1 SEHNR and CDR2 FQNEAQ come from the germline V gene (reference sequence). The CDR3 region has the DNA TGTGCCAGCAGCTCCCTCGGCGGTGAGGGACAAAACTTT. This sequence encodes CASSSLGGEGQNF. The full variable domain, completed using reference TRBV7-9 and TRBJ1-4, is DTGVSQNPRHKITKRGQNVTFRCDPISEHNRLYWYRQTLGQGPEFLTYFQNEAQLEKSRLLSDRFSAERPKGSFSTLEIQRTEQGDSAMYLCASSSLGGEGQNFGSGTQLSVL.

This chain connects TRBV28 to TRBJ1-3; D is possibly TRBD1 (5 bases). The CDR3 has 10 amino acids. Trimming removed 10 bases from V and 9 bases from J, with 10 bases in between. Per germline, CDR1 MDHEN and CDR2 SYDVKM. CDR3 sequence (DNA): TGTGCCACGGGGGAGGTCACCATATATTTT. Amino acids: CATGEVTIYF.

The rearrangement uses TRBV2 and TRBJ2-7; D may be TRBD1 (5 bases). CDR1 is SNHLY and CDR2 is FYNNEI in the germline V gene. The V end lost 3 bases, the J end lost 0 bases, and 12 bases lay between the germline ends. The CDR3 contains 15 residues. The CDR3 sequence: CASSEETAVSYEQYF. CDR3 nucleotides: TGTGCCAGCAGTGAGGAGACAGCCGTCTCCTACGAGCAGTACTTC.

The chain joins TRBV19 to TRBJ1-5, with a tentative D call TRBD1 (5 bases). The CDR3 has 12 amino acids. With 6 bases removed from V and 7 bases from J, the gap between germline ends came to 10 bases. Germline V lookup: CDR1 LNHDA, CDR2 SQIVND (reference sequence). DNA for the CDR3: TGTGCCAGTAGAGGGGTTATACAGCCCCAGCATTTT. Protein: CASRGVIQPQHF. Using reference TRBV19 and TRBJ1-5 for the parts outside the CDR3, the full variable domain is DGGITQSPKYLFRKEGQNVTLSCEQNLNHDAMYWYRQDPGQGLRLIYYSQIVNDFQKGDIAEGYSVSREKKESFPLTVTSAQKNPTAFYLCASRGVIQPQHFGDGTRLSIL.

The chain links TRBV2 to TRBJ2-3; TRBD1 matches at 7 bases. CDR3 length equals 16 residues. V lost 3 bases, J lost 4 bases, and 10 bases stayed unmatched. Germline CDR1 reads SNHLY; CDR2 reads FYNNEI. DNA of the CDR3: TGTGCCAGCAGTGACGGACAGGTCGTGATCGCAGATACGCAGTATTTT. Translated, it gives CASSDGQVVIADTQYF.

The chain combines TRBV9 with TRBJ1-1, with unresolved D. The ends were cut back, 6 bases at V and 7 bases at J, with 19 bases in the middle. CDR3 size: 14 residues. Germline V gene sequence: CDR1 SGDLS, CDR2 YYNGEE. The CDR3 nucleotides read TGTGCCAGCACTAGAAGGCCTTACCCCATTGAAGCTTTCTTT. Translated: CASTRRPYPIEAFF.

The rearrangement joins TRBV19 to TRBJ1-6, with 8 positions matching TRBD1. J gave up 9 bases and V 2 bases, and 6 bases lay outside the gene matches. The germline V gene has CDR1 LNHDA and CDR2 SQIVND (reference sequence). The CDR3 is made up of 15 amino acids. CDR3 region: CASSILGTGGSPLHF. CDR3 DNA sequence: TGTGCCAGTAGTATACTTGGGACAGGTGGTTCACCCCTCCACTTT.

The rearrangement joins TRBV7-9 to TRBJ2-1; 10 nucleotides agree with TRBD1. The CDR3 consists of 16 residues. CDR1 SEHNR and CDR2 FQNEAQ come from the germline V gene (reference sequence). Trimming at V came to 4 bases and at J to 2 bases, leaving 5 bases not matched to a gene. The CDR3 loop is CASSYTDRGPYNEQFF. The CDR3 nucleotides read TGTGCCAGCAGCTATACCGACAGGGGGCCCTACAATGAGCAGTTCTTC. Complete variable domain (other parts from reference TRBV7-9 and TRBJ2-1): DTGVSQNPRHKITKRGQNVTFRCDPISEHNRLYWYRQTLGQGPEFLTYFQNEAQLEKSRLLSDRFSAERPKGSFSTLEIQRTEQGDSAMYLCASSYTDRGPYNEQFFGPGTRLTVL.

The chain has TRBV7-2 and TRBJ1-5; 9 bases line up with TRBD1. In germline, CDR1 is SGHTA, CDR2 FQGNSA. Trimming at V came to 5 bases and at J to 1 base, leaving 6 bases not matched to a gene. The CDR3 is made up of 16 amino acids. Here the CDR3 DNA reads TGTGCCAGCAGCACGGGACAGGGTCCGAGCAATCAGCCCCAGCATTTT. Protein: CASSTGQGPSNQPQHF.